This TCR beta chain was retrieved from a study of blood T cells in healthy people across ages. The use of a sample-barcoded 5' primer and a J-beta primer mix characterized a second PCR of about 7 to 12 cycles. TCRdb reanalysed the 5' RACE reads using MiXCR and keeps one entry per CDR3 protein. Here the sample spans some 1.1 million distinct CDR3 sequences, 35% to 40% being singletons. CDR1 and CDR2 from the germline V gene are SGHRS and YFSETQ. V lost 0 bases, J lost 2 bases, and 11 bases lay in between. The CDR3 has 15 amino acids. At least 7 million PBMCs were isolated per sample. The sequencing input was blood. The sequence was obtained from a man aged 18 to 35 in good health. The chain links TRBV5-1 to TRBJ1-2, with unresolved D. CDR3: CASSLEARENYGYTF. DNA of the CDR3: TGCGCCAGCAGCTTGGAAGCCCGGGAGAACTATGGCTACACCTTC.